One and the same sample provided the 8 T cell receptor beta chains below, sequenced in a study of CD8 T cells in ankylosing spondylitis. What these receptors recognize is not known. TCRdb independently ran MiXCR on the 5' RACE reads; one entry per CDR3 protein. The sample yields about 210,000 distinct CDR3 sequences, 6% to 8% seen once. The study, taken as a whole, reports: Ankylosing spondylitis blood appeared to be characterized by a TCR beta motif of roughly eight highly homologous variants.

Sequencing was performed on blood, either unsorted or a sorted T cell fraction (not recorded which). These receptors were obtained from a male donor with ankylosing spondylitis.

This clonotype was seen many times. CDR3 region: CASTVGLNTEAFF. CDR3 in DNA: TGTGCCAGCACAGTCGGTTTGAACACTGAAGCTTTCTTT. The V and J genes are TRBV9 and TRBJ1-1; no clear D gene. The V gene lost 6 bases and the J gene lost 0 bases, with 9 bases spanning the gap. Germline CDR1 SGDLS, CDR2 YYNGEE. There are 13 residues in the CDR3. The whole variable domain, remainder taken from reference TRBV9 and TRBJ1-1, is DSGVTQTPKHLITATGQRVTLRCSPRSGDLSVYWYQQSLDQGLQFLIQYYNGEERAKGNILERFSAQQFPDLHSELNLSSLELGDSALYFCASTVGLNTEAFFGQGTRLTVV.

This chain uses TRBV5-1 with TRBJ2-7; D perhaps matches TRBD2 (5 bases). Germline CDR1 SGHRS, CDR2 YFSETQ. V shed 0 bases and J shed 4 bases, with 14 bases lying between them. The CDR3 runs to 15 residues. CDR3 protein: CASSLGSSGPYEQYF. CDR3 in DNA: TGCGCCAGCAGCTTGGGTTCCAGCGGACCTTACGAGCAGTACTTC.

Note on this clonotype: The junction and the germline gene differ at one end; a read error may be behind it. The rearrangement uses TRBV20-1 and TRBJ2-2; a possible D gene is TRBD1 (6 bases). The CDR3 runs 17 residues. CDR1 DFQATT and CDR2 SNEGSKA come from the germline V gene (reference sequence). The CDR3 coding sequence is TGCTGTGCTAGAGCCTACAACAGGGCTACGAACACCGGGGAGCTGTTTTTT. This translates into CCARAYNRATNTGELFF.

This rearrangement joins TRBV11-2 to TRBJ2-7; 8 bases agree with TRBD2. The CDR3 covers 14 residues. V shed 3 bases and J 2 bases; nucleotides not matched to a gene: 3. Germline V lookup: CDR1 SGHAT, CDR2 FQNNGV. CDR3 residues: CASSFGTSTYEQYF. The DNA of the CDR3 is TGTGCCAGCAGCTTTGGGACTAGTACCTACGAGCAGTACTTC.

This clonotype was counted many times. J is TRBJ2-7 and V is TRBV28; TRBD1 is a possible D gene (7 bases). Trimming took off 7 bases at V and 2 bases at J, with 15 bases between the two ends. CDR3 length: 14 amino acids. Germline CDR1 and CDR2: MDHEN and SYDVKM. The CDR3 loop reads CASTGDSFAYEQYF. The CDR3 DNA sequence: TGTGCCAGCACGGGGGACAGTTTTGCCTACGAGCAGTACTTC.

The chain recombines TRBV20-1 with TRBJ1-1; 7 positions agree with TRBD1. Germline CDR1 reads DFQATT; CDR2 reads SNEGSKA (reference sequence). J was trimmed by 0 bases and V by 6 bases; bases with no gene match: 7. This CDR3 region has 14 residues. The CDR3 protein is CSAHGTAMNTEAFF. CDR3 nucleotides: TGCAGTGCCCACGGGACAGCGATGAACACTGAAGCTTTCTTT.

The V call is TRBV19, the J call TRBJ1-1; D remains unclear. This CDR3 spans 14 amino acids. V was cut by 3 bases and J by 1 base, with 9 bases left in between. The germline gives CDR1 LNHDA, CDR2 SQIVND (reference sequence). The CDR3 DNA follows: TGTGCCAGTAGTATGAGGGCGGCGAACACTGAAGCTTTCTTT. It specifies CASSMRAANTEAFF.

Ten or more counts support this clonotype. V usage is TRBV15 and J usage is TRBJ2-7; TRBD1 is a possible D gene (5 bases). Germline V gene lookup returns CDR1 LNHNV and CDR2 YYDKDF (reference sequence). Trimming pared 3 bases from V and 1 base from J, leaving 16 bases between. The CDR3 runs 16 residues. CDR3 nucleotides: TGTGCCACCAGCAGTCCCCCCGGAACAGGATCCTACGAGCAGTACTTC. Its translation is CATSSPPGTGSYEQYF.